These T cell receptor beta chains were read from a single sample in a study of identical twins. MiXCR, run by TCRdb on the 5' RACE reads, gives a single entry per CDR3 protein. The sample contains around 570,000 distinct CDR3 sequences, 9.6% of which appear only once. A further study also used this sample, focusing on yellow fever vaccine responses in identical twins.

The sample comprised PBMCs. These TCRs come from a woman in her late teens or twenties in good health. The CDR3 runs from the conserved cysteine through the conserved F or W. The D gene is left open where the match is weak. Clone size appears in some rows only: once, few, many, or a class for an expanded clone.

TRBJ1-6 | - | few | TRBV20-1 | CSSENSVFSSGSSPLHF | TGCAGTTCGGAGAACAGCGTATTCTCCTCCGGGAGTTCACCCCTCCACTTT
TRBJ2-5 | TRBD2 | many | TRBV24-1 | CATSDMTSGAPYTQYF | TGTGCCACCAGTGATATGACTAGCGGAGCCCCCTATACCCAGTACTTC
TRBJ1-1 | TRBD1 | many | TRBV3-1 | CASSHLRTGGNTEAFF | TGTGCCAGCAGCCACTTGAGGACAGGCGGGAACACTGAAGCTTTCTTT
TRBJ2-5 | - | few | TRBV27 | CASSSVGDYQETQYF | TGTGCCAGCAGTTCGGTGGGAGATTACCAAGAGACCCAGTACTTC
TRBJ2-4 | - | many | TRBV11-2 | CASSLGGRTGFSAKNIQYF | TGTGCCAGCAGCTTAGGAGGTCGGACGGGATTTTCGGCCAAAAACATTCAGTACTTC
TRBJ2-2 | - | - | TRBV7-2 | CASSNPGLQTGELFF | TGTGCCAGCAGCAACCCGGGACTCCAAACCGGGGAGCTGTTTTTT
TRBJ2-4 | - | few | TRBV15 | CATSRVRGGAGDIQYF | TGTGCCACCAGCAGAGTCCGCGGGGGCGCAGGGGACATTCAGTACTTC
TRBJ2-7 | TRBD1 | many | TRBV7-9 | CASSWTGSYEQYF | TGTGCCAGCAGCTGGACAGGGTCCTACGAGCAGTACTTC
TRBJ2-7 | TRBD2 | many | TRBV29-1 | CSVEGLAGIYEQYF | TGCAGCGTTGAAGGTCTAGCGGGGATCTACGAGCAGTACTTC
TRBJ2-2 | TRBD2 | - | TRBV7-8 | CASSFWTSNTGELFF | TGTGCCAGCAGCTTCTGGACTAGCAACACCGGGGAGCTGTTTTTT
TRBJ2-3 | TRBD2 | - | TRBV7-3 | CASSLTGGGAADTQYF | TGTGCCAGCAGCTTAACTGGCGGGGGGGCCGCAGATACGCAGTATTTT
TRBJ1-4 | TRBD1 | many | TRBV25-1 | CASSGQGGEKLFF | TGTGCCAGCAGTGGACAGGGTGGAGAAAAACTGTTTTTT
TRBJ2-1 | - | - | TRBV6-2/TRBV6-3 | CASSYLSREQFF | TGTGCCAGCAGTTATTTAAGCCGTGAGCAGTTCTTC
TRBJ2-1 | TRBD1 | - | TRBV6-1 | CASSSDRGRYNEQFF | TGTGCCAGCAGCTCAGACAGGGGTCGGTACAATGAGCAGTTCTTC
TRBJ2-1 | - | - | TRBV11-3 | CASSYTWGNEQFF | TGTGCCAGCAGCTATACGTGGGGGAATGAGCAGTTCTTC
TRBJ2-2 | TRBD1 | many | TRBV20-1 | CSARQGEGTGELFF | TGCAGTGCGCGACAGGGTGAAGGAACCGGGGAGCTGTTTTTT
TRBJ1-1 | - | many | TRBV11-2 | CASSLGVEAFF | TGTGCCAGCAGCTTAGGGGTTGAAGCTTTCTTT
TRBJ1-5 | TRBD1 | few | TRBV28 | CASSLWGRVDRGSQPQHF | TGTGCCAGCAGTTTATGGGGTCGAGTCGACAGGGGCAGCCAGCCCCAGCATTTT
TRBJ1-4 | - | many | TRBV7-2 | CASSLGYGGGSNEKLFF | TGTGCCAGCAGCTTAGGCTATGGAGGGGGATCTAATGAAAAACTGTTTTTT
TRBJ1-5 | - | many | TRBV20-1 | CSAKDPDDQPQHF | TGCAGTGCCAAGGACCCGGACGATCAGCCCCAGCATTTT
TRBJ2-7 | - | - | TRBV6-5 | CASRYSGYEQYF | TGTGCCAGCAGATACTCAGGGTACGAGCAGTACTTC
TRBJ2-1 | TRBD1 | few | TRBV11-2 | CASSQGQASYNEQFF | TGTGCCAGCAGCCAAGGACAGGCATCCTACAATGAGCAGTTCTTC
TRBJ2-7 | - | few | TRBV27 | CASGDTPYEQYF | TGTGCCAGCGGGGACACCCCCTACGAGCAGTACTTC
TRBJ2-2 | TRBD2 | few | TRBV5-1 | CASSFSHKTTSSGVHGELFF | TGCGCCAGCAGCTTTAGTCACAAGACGACTAGCTCGGGGGTTCACGGGGAGCTGTTTTTT
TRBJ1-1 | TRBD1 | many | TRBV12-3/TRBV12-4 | CASRFGQGGTEAFF | TGTGCCAGCAGATTCGGACAGGGGGGGACTGAAGCTTTCTTT
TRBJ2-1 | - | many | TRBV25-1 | CASSRDEQFF | TGTGCCAGCTCCCGCGATGAGCAGTTCTTC
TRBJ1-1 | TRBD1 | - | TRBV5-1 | CASSYGTGGVEAFF | TGCGCCAGCAGCTACGGGACAGGGGGCGTTGAAGCTTTCTTT
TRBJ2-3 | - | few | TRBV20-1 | CSARPGHLTDTQYF | TGCAGTGCTAGACCGGGACACCTCACAGATACGCAGTATTTT
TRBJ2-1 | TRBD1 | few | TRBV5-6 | CASSSGQGFNEQFF | TGTGCCAGCAGCTCGGGACAGGGATTTAATGAGCAGTTCTTC
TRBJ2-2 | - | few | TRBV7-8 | CASSTGSLNGHTGELFF | TGTGCCAGCAGCACCGGATCCTTGAACGGCCACACCGGGGAGCTGTTTTTT
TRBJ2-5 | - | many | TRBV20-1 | CSARGQGDGGETQYF | TGCAGTGCCCGAGGACAGGGAGACGGGGGGGAGACCCAGTACTTC
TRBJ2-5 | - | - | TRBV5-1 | CASSLAVYQETQYF | TGCGCCAGCAGCTTGGCGGTGTACCAAGAGACCCAGTACTTC
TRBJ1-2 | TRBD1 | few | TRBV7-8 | CASSPRGGGKDGYTF | TGTGCCAGCAGCCCCAGGGGGGGGGGCAAGGATGGCTACACCTTC
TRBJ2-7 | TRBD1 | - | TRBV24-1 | CATSDRTGDEQYF | TGTGCCACCAGTGATCGCACAGGGGACGAGCAGTACTTC
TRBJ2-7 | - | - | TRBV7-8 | CASSLMNGVSYEQYF | TGTGCCAGCAGCTTAATGAACGGAGTCTCCTACGAGCAGTACTTC
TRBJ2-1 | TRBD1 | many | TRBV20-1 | CSAKGQTPTYEQFF | TGCAGTGCCAAGGGACAGACGCCAACCTACGAGCAGTTCTTC
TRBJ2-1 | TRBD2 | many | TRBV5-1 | CASSYEVGGYNEQFF | TGCGCCAGCAGCTACGAAGTGGGGGGGTACAATGAGCAGTTCTTC
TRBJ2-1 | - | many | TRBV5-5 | CASSAASIFVFF | TGTGCCAGCAGCGCTGCATCTATTTTTGTGTTCTTC
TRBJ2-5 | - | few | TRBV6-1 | CASSGGLGETQYF | TGTGCCAGCAGCGGGGGGCTTGGGGAGACCCAGTACTTC
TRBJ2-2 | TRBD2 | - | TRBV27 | CASSFSLAGGPETGELFF | TGTGCCAGCAGTTTTTCTCTAGCGGGGGGGCCAGAGACCGGGGAGCTGTTTTTT
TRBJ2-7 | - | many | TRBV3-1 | CASSPPLGSSYEQYF | TGTGCCAGCAGCCCGCCTCTTGGTAGCAGCTACGAGCAGTACTTC
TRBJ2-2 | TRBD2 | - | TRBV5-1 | CASSPRGTSGANTGELFF | TGCGCCAGCAGCCCGCGCGGGACTAGCGGAGCGAACACCGGGGAGCTGTTTTTT